This is a list of T cell receptor beta chains from one sample in a study of cytomegalovirus exposure and HLA in healthy donors. Measured with immunoSEQ multiplex PCR; TCRdb has only the in-frame clones, and not every one. The sample carries more than 150,000 clones, roughly 74% recorded once. The specimen was PBMCs. The receptor source for this set is a woman aged 30 to 39 in good health and CMV-seropositive. The CDR3 runs from the conserved cysteine through the conserved F or W. A D gene is named only where the DNA matches it firmly. Clone size appears in some rows only: once, few, many, or a class for an expanded clone.

V gene	clone size	D gene	J gene	CDR3 DNA	CDR3 protein
TRBV5-8	-	-	TRBJ2-1	TGTGCCAGCAGCCAAAGACGGGAACCCTCCATCAATGAGCAGTTCTTC	CASSQRREPSINEQFF
TRBV27	-	TRBD2	TRBJ2-1	TGTGCCAGCAGTTTAAGCGGGGTCCCATACAATGAGCAGTTCTTC	CASSLSGVPYNEQFF
TRBV27	-	-	TRBJ2-5	TGTGCCAGCAGGCTCCTCGGAGGGGATTTCGGGACCCAGTACTTC	CASRLLGGDFGTQYF
TRBV5-1	-	TRBD2	TRBJ2-7	TGCGCCAGCAGCTTTAGCGGGGTGACCTACGAGCAGTACTTC	CASSFSGVTYEQYF
TRBV6-1	-	TRBD1	TRBJ1-2	TGTGCCAGCGCCCTATACAGGGGTAACTATGGCTACACCTTC	CASALYRGNYGYTF
TRBV6-6	-	TRBD1	TRBJ1-5	TGTGCCAGCAGTTACGAAGGGGGCTATCAGCCCCAGCATTTT	CASSYEGGYQPQHF
TRBV5-6	-	TRBD1	TRBJ1-2	TGTGCCAGCAGCTGGGGACAGGGGATGGCTGGCTACACCTTC	CASSWGQGMAGYTF
TRBV11-2	-	-	TRBJ2-2	TGTGCCAGCACCTCCTCGACTAGTATTTCCGGGGAGCTGTTTTTT	CASTSSTSISGELFF
TRBV7-2	-	TRBD1	TRBJ1-1	TGTGCCAGCAGCCCCCACGGGGACAGGGGGACTGAAGCTTTCTTT	CASSPHGDRGTEAFF
TRBV28	once	-	TRBJ2-1	TGTGCCAGCAGTCGTCACGGCTCCTACAATGAGCAGTTCTTC	CASSRHGSYNEQFF
TRBV5-1	-	-	TRBJ1-1	TGCGCCAGCAGCTTGCTGAGGGACACTGAAGCTTTCTTT	CASSLLRDTEAFF
TRBV5-1	few	TRBD2	TRBJ2-2	TGCGCCAGCAGCTTGGCCGGACTAGTCCCGAACACCGGGGAGCTGTTTTTT	CASSLAGLVPNTGELFF
TRBV6-1	-	-	TRBJ2-3	TGTGCCAGCAGTGAAGGCAGACTAGATACGCAGTATTTT	CASSEGRLDTQYF
TRBV6-5	-	-	TRBJ2-3	TGTGCCAGCGCACACATAGATACGCAGTATTTT	CASAHIDTQYF
TRBV2	few	-	TRBJ1-5	TGTGCCAGCAGGGGAGGACCCCTGAGTTTT	CASRGGPLSF
TRBV7-2	-	-	TRBJ1-5	TGTGCCAGCAGCCCAACGGCCGGCCCGGGTCAGCCCCAGCATTTT	CASSPTAGPGQPQHF
TRBV4-2	-	TRBD2	TRBJ2-5	TGTGCCAGCAGCCGAGGGACTAAGTCCCAAGAGACCCAGTACTTC	CASSRGTKSQETQYF
TRBV5-1	-	-	TRBJ1-4	TGCGCCAGCAGCTTGGCTAGGAAAAGTAATGAAAAACTGTTTTTT	CASSLARKSNEKLFF
TRBV7-9	-	TRBD1	TRBJ2-7	TGTGCCAGCAGCGGCGACAGGGGCTACGAGCAGTACTTC	CASSGDRGYEQYF
TRBV7-9	-	TRBD1	TRBJ2-2	TGTGCCAGCAGCTTAGGGGACAGGGGATTGGGACCCGGGGAGCTGTTTTTT	CASSLGDRGLGPGELFF
TRBV7-9	-	-	TRBJ2-5	TGTTCCAGCAGCTCACGGACAGAGCAAGAGACCCAGTACTTC	CSSSSRTEQETQYF
TRBV28	few	-	TRBJ2-7	TGTGCCAGCAGAACTAGTTCCTACGAGCAGTACTTC	CASRTSSYEQYF
TRBV18	-	-	TRBJ1-6	TGTGCCAGCTCCCAGGGTGTCGGTTCACCCCTCCACTTT	CASSQGVGSPLHF
TRBV2	-	TRBD1	TRBJ1-5	TGTGCCAGCGTCGGGGGACAGGGGGCGTTCGGCAATCAGCCCCAGCATTTT	CASVGGQGAFGNQPQHF
TRBV2	-	TRBD1	TRBJ1-5	TGTGCCAGCAACCCGGACAGGAACCTTCAGCCCCAGCATTTT	CASNPDRNLQPQHF
TRBV5-1	-	-	TRBJ2-5	TGCGCCAGCAGTCCCGGGGACCAAGAGACCCAGTACTTC	CASSPGDQETQYF
TRBV27	few	TRBD2	TRBJ2-1	TGTGCCAGCATACCGAGCGGGAGGGCCCACAATGAGCAGTTCTTC	CASIPSGRAHNEQFF
TRBV15	-	TRBD1	TRBJ2-2	TGTGCCACCAGCAGAGATTGGGGACAGGGAATTAACACCGGGGAGCTGTTTTTT	CATSRDWGQGINTGELFF
TRBV4-1	-	TRBD1	TRBJ1-5	TGCGCCAGCAGCCAAGGAACAGGGGGCTATGAGCCCCAGCATTTT	CASSQGTGGYEPQHF
TRBV5-1	few	-	TRBJ2-3	TGCGCCAGCAGCCGAGAGGGAGATACGCAGTATTTT	CASSREGDTQYF
TRBV27	-	TRBD2	TRBJ2-1	TGTGCCAGCAGAGGGCTAGCGGGGGGGCGCGATGAGCAGTTCTTC	CASRGLAGGRDEQFF
TRBV6-5	-	-	TRBJ1-2	TGTGCCAGCAGTTATACACGGGGAATGCCTCATGGCTACACCTTC	CASSYTRGMPHGYTF
TRBV13	few	-	TRBJ2-2	TGTGCCAGCAGCCTAGATACCATTACAGGGATCGGGGAGCTGTTTTTT	CASSLDTITGIGELFF
TRBV5-5	-	TRBD2	TRBJ2-2	TGTGCCAGCAGCTTCACGACTAGCGGGGGGGGTCAGTACACCGGGGAGCTGTTTTTT	CASSFTTSGGGQYTGELFF
TRBV27	-	TRBD2	TRBJ2-1	TGTGCCAGCACCCCCGGGACTAGCGGGGACAATGAGCAGTTCTTC	CASTPGTSGDNEQFF
TRBV6-6	few	TRBD1	TRBJ1-5	TGTGCCAGCAGCAGGGGACAGGAGAGTTTGCCCCAGCATTTT	CASSRGQESLPQHF
TRBV2	-	-	TRBJ1-3	TGTGCCAGCAGTGGAGGTAGAGCTGGAAACACCATATATTTT	CASSGGRAGNTIYF
TRBV6-5	-	-	TRBJ1-1	TGTGCCAGCACAGGGAACACTGAAGCTTTCTTT	CASTGNTEAFF
TRBV7-3	-	-	TRBJ2-3	TGTGCCAGCAGCCCGAAAAGAGTAGGCACAGATACGCAGTATTTT	CASSPKRVGTDTQYF
TRBV7-2	-	TRBD2	TRBJ2-5	TGTGCCAGCAGCTTATGGGCTAGCGGGGGGCCTGGTCAGGAGACCCAGTACTTC	CASSLWASGGPGQETQYF
TRBV6-5	few	-	TRBJ1-2	TGTGCCAGCAGTTCACAGGGCTGTGGCTACACCTTC	CASSSQGCGYTF
TRBV5-4	-	-	TRBJ2-7	TGTGCCAGCAGCTTACCGGGAGTCGAGGGCTACGAGCAGTACTTC	CASSLPGVEGYEQYF
TRBV7-8	few	TRBD1	TRBJ2-7	TGTGCCAGCAGCTTAGCGCGGGCAGGGGGCTACGAGCAGTACTTC	CASSLARAGGYEQYF
TRBV28	many	TRBD1	TRBJ2-7	TGTGCCAGCAGTCTCCTAGGGGGCAGTCTCTACGAGCAGTACTTC	CASSLLGGSLYEQYF
TRBV28	-	-	TRBJ2-7	TGTGCCAGCAACCCCGGGTTCCTTGCTCGCTACGAGCAGTACTTC	CASNPGFLARYEQYF
TRBV7-9	-	-	TRBJ2-1	TGTGCCAGCAGCTTGGGAGGTGGCTCCTACAATGAGCAGTTCTTC	CASSLGGGSYNEQFF
TRBV7-9	-	TRBD1	TRBJ2-1	TGTGCCAGCAGGGCAGGGACAGGGCTTTCGAATGAGCAGTTCTTC	CASRAGTGLSNEQFF
TRBV29-1	-	-	TRBJ2-7	TGCAGCGTTGGGGGGCTGGCCGAGCAGTACTTC	CSVGGLAEQYF
TRBV18	few	TRBD1	TRBJ1-2	TGTGCCAGCTCACCAGAGACAGGGGGCATTGGTGGCTACACCTTC	CASSPETGGIGGYTF
TRBV6-6	-	TRBD2	TRBJ2-7	TGTGCCAGCGGGACTAGCGGGAGAAACAACGAGCAGTACTTC	CASGTSGRNNEQYF
TRBV7-2	once	TRBD2	TRBJ2-3	TGTGCCAGCAGCTTAGTTGGTGGACTAGCGCTAAGCACAGATACGCAGTATTTT	CASSLVGGLALSTDTQYF
TRBV18	-	TRBD1	TRBJ2-7	TGTGCCAGCTCCCGGACAGGCACTCTCAACGAGCAGTACTTC	CASSRTGTLNEQYF
TRBV9	once	-	TRBJ2-7	TGTGCCAGCAGCGTAGGCACCGCGTCCTACGAGCAGTACTTC	CASSVGTASYEQYF